This section outlines one T cell receptor beta chain sequence together with its context. The antigen remains unidentified. These data are taken from a study of PD-L1 blockade in urothelial cancer. Study-level information: Each participant's history included 0 to 3 prior chemotherapy regimens. Blood analyses occurred 3 weeks (second dose) and 6 weeks post treatment start.

Study observations and caveats: Sub-median blood TCR clonality before treatment predicted longer survival.

Germline CDR1 MNHEY, CDR2 SVGAGI. V gave up 2 bases and J gave up 0 bases, with 9 bases separating them. The CDR3 totals 15 residues. Sequencing used immunoSEQ multiplex PCR; TCRdb keeps in-frame clones, though not all of them. The repertoire holds roughly 51,000 clones, with approximately 79% as singletons. Stated time point: pretreatment peripheral blood. The V and J genes are TRBV6-5 and TRBJ2-3; maybe TRBD2 (6 bases). The sample in question was PBMCs, obtained around atezolizumab (anti-PD-L1) treatment. The clonotype comes from a man aged 65 to 85 with urothelial cancer. The CDR3 DNA is TGTGCCAGCAGTTACCGTAGCGGTAGCACAGATACGCAGTATTTT. Protein product: CASSYRSGSTDTQYF.